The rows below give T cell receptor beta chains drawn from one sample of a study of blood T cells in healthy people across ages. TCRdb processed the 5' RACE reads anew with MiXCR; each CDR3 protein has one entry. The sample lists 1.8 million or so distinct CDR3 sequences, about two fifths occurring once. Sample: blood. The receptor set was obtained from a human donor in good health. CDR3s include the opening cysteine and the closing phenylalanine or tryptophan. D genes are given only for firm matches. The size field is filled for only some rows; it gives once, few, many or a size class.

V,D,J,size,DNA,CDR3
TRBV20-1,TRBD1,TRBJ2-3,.,TGCAGTGCTAGAATCCCCAGGGGGACCGCAGATACGCAGTATTTT,CSARIPRGTADTQYF
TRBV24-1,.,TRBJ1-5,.,TGTGCCACCAGTGATTTAACAGGGAATCAGCCCCAGCATTTT,CATSDLTGNQPQHF
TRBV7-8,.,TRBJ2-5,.,TGTGCCAGCAGCTTAGCCTCGCAGGGAGTATCAGAGACCCAGTACTTC,CASSLASQGVSETQYF
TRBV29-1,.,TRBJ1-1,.,TGCAGCGTTAATAGTCTTTCCGCGAACACTGAAGCTTTCTTT,CSVNSLSANTEAFF
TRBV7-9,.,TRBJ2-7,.,TGTGCCAGCAGCTCCGTGTCGCAGACCTACGAGCAGTACTTC,CASSSVSQTYEQYF
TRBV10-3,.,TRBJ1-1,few,TGTGCCATCAGTGAGTCGCCGACTTCAACTGAAGCTTTCTTT,CAISESPTSTEAFF
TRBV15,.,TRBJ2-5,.,TGTGCCACCAGCAGACGAGGGTGGGAAGAGACCCAGTACTTC,CATSRRGWEETQYF
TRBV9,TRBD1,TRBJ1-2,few,TGTGCCAGCAACCCCGCGACAGGGGACTATGGCTACACCTTC,CASNPATGDYGYTF
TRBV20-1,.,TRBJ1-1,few,TGCAGTGCTAGAGACCAAGCAGGGAGCACTGAAGCTTTCTTT,CSARDQAGSTEAFF
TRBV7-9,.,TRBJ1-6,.,TGTGCCAGCAGCTCTACGTTTAGTGGGTGGACACCCCTCCACTTT,CASSSTFSGWTPLHF
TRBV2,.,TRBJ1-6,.,TGTGCCAGCAAAATAAACAGGGACCATTCACCCCTCCACTTT,CASKINRDHSPLHF
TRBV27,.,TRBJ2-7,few,TGTGCCAGCAGTTGGGCAGCTTCATACGAGCAGTACTTC,CASSWAASYEQYF
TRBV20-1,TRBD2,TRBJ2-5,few,TGCAGTGCTAGCCAGGCTAGCGGAATACCTCAAGAGACCCAGTACTTC,CSASQASGIPQETQYF
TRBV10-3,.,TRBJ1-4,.,TGTGCCACCTGGGACACGGAGGGCCATGAAAAACTGTTTTTT,CATWDTEGHEKLFF
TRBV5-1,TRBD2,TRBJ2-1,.,TGCGCCAGCAGCTTGGAGCTAGCGGGGGAAGAGCAGTTCTTC,CASSLELAGEEQFF
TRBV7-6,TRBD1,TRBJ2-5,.,TGTGCCAGCAGCTTAGATAACCGGGACAGGGGGCGAGGTTGGGAGACCCAGTACTTC,CASSLDNRDRGRGWETQYF